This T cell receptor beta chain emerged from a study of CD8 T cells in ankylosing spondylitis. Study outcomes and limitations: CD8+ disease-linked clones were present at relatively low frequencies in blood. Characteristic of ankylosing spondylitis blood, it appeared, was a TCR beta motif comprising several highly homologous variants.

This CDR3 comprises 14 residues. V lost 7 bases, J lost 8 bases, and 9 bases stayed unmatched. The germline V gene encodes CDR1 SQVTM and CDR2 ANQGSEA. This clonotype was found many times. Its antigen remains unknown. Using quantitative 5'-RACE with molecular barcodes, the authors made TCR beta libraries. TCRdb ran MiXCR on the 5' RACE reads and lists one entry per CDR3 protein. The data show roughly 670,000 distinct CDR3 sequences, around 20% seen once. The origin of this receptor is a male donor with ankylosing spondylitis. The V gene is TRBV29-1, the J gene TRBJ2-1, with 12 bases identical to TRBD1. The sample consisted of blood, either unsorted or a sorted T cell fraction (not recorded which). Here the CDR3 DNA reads TGCAGCGCTGACCTAGGGACAGGGGGCGATGAGCAGTTCTTC. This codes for CSADLGTGGDEQFF.